This T cell receptor beta chain came from a study of CD8+ T cells in alopecia areata. From germline, CDR1 is SQVTM and CDR2 ANQGSEA. The CDR3 length is 13 residues. V was cut by 4 bases and J by 7 bases, with 16 bases left in between. RNA, once extracted, was reverse transcribed into cDNA for use as the sequencing template. Some clones are missing from TCRdb's copy, which holds only in-frame ones; the method was immunoSEQ multiplex PCR. Among hundreds of thousands of clones listed, about two thirds were seen once. The sample holds a few counts of this clone. J is TRBJ2-5 and V is TRBV29-1; D possibly matches TRBD1 or TRBD2 (5 bases each). The input for sequencing was CD4+ T cells sorted from blood, taken at week 0. The sequence was obtained from a human donor with alopecia areata. CDR3 amino acids: CSVGLQAAGTQYF. CDR3 bases: TGCAGCGTTGGGCTACAGGCCGCGGGGACCCAGTACTTC.